This T cell receptor (beta chain) was sequenced during a study of vaccination effects on CD4 cells after COVID-19. Antigen-specific CD4+ T cells were expanded with viral peptide pools in the ViraFEST assay before sequencing. An approximately ten-day culture period preceded the isolation of CD4+ T cells. Vaccination of participants consisted of two doses of either the BNT162b2 or mRNA-1273 vaccine. TCRdb's table, derived via immunoSEQ multiplex PCR, lists solely in-frame clones and lacks some. In the table there are fewer than 85,000 clones, under 80% of which are singletons. For this clone: The antigen is not known.

This CDR3 spans 14 amino acids. Germline V gene sequence: CDR1 SGDLS, CDR2 YYNGEE. With 0 bases removed from V and 2 bases from J, the gap between germline ends came to 8 bases. Points from the study as a whole: Substantial clonal contraction characterized both infection- and vaccine-induced clones late after vaccination. The authors studied few convalescent patients and collected no early post-infection timepoints.

This TCR derives from a human donor who received a COVID-19 vaccine. The chain is built from TRBV9 and TRBJ1-1; maybe TRBD1 (5 bases). Sample: CD4+ T cells from PBMCs cultured with HCoV-OC43 spike peptides, taken after COVID-19 vaccination. As to subset: HCoV-OC43 spike overlapping peptide pool stimulation. The CDR3 here is CASSVGQINTEAFF. CDR3 coding DNA: TGTGCCAGCAGCGTAGGACAGATTAACACTGAAGCTTTCTTT.